What follows is one T cell receptor (beta chain) and its context. Clones were read by immunoSEQ multiplex PCR, and TCRdb kept only the in-frame ones, dropping some. Here the sample spans approximately 28,000 clones, 84% being singletons. This sample was taken from a study of PD-L1 blockade in urothelial cancer. Stated time point: peripheral blood 6 weeks after treatment start. This CDR3 is 16 amino acids long. The V gene's germline CDR1 is SEHNR and CDR2 FQNEAQ (reference sequence). The V and J ends lost 5 bases and 4 bases, in that order; junction bases with no gene match: 9. The sample in question was PBMCs, obtained around atezolizumab (anti-PD-L1) treatment. The receptor's source is a man aged 70 or older with urothelial cancer. V is TRBV7-9 and J is TRBJ1-5, with 9 nucleotides matching TRBD1. The CDR3 loop reads CASSPLDRGGNQPQHF. DNA of the CDR3: TGTGCCAGCAGCCCGCTGGACAGGGGAGGTAATCAGCCCCAGCATTTT.